What follows is one T cell receptor (beta chain) and its context. What it recognizes is unknown. The V gene's germline CDR1 is MGHRA and CDR2 YSYEKL. The CDR3 runs to 15 residues. Trimming removed 0 bases at V and 1 base at J, with 9 bases between. These data belong to a study of cytotoxic CD8 clonotypes in ibrutinib-treated CLL. Study-wide background: There were around twelve relapsed/refractory patients and 15 treatment-naive patients, and around 17 were IGHV unmutated. Among the samples, the mean was around 260,000 productive templates and 94,082 productive rearrangements.

Notes on the study in general: An increase in clonality occurred at ibrutinib response, followed by a return toward baseline at progression.

Target depth was 1 in 200,000 to 1 in 1 million T cells, about 10x per clonotype. The data were produced by immunoSEQ multiplex PCR, yet TCRdb's version contains in-frame clones alone and is incomplete. Of 150,000 or so clones in the sample, roughly three quarters are singletons; the top ten hold 9.5% to 15%. The sequenced sample was PBMCs, obtained after 12 months of ibrutinib treatment. The source is a human donor with chronic lymphocytic leukemia. V gene TRBV4-1 combines with J gene TRBJ2-5, with D possibly TRBD1 on 6 matching bases. The CDR3 DNA sequence: TGCGCCAGCAGCCAAGACTGGGACATCCAAGAGACCCAGTACTTC. Its protein is CASSQDWDIQETQYF.